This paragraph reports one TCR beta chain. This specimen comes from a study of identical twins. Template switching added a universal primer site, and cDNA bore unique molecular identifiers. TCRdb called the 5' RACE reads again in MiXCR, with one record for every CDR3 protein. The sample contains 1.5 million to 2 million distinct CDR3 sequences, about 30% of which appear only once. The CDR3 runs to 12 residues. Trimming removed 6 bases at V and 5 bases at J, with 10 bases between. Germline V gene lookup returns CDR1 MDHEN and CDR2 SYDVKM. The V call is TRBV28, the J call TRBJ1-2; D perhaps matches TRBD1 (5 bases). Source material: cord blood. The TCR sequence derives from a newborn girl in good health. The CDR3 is CASSFREYGYTF. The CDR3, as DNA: TGTGCCAGCAGCTTCAGGGAATATGGCTACACCTTC.